This passage covers 22 T cell receptor beta chains from one sample sequenced in a study of T-cell reconstitution after alpha-beta-depleted transplantation in children (dated by TCRdb to between 2015 and 2016). The sample's treatment or condition label, in plain terms: allogeneic hematopoietic cell transplantation with graft depleted of TCRalphabeta T cells and CD19 B cells. Libraries were constructed by PCR. The sequencer listed for this sample is Illumina HiSeq 2500. Molecular barcoding was employed in the preparation of TCR libraries, with unique molecular identifiers being used to normalize TCRbeta repertoire quantification. Through fastp at Q25 and MiXCR, TCRdb rebuilt clones from the public reads, retaining in-frame beta chains. Rows matching on CDR3 protein sequence are summarized as one entry with the most common DNA and genes. The sample has around 140,000 distinct CDR3 sequences on record, 8.5% to 10% of them singletons. The top ten clonotypes cover around 18% of the sample.

The sample here was PBMCs, mostly from graft donor cells, taken 180 days after TCRalphabeta/CD19-depleted stem cell transplant. The receptor source for this set is a female patient aged 2-10 years who had a stem cell transplant for congenital amegakaryocytic thrombocytopenia, so the T cells may come from the graft donor.

As to this clonotype: A much larger clone differs from this one at a single base, so this may be a read error. This chain links TRBV3-1 with TRBJ2-3; unclear D gene. V lost 2 bases to trimming and J lost 3 bases, with 12 bases between them. CDR1 LGHDT and CDR2 YNNKEL come from the germline V gene (reference sequence). The CDR3 totals 15 residues. In DNA form, the CDR3 reads TGTGCCAGCAGCCAACGAGGACGTAGGACAGATACGCAGTATTTT. Translated: CASSQRGRRTDTQYF.

The V gene is TRBV10-3, the J gene TRBJ2-5, with D possibly being TRBD1 (6 bases). CDR1 and CDR2 from the germline V gene are ENHRY and SYGVKD. Trimming removed 1 base at V and 1 base at J, with 10 bases between. This CDR3 is 15 amino acids long. The CDR3 sequence is CAISEWGLGQETQYF. The CDR3 region has the DNA TGTGCCATCAGTGAGTGGGGGCTTGGCCAAGAGACCCAGTACTTC.

This clonotype was picked up many times. This chain uses TRBV28 with TRBJ2-1, with TRBD1 as a possible D gene (5 bases). V lost 10 bases, J lost 2 bases, and 12 bases lay in between. Germline CDR1 MDHEN, CDR2 SYDVKM. This CDR3 region has 13 residues. The CDR3 loop is CATLGQPYNEQFF. In DNA form, the CDR3 reads TGTGCCACCTTGGGGCAACCCTACAATGAGCAGTTCTTC.

This clonotype appeared once. Given a much more abundant clone one base away, this may be a read error. The rearrangement uses TRBV12-3 or TRBV12-4 and TRBJ1-1; 8 bases line up with TRBD1. The CDR3 totals 14 residues. The CDR3 DNA reads as TGTGCCATCAGTCTAACAGGGGGTAGCACTGAAGCTTTCTTT. Its protein is CAISLTGGSTEAFF.

This chain uses TRBV7-2 with TRBJ2-1; 8 bases agree with TRBD2. The CDR3 covers 15 residues. Per the germline V gene, CDR1 is SGHTA and CDR2 is FQGNSA. V lost 5 bases to trimming and J lost 4 bases; unmatched junction nucleotides: 7. The CDR3 DNA is TGTGCCAGCAGCCCAGAGGCTAGCGGGTACAATGAGCAGTTCTTC. Amino acid sequence: CASSPEASGYNEQFF. Looking up the rest from reference TRBV7-2 and TRBJ2-1 gives the full variable domain: GAGVSQSPSNKVTEKGKDVELRCDPISGHTALYWYRQSLGQGLEFLIYFQGNSAPDKSGLPSDRFSAERTGGSVSTLTIQRTQQEDSAVYLCASSPEASGYNEQFFGPGTRLTVL.

This clonotype appeared many times. This sequence joins TRBV5-6 and TRBJ2-1; 8 bases agree with TRBD1. The CDR3 extends over 17 amino acids. CDR1 is SGHDT and CDR2 is YYEEEE in the germline V gene. V trimming: 3 bases; J trimming: 3 bases; junction bases outside the gene matches: 11. The DNA of the CDR3 is TGTGCCAGCAGCTGGGGACCCCAGGGGGCGCGCTACAATGAGCAGTTCTTC. Its translation is CASSWGPQGARYNEQFF. The full variable domain, in which reference TRBV5-6 and TRBJ2-1 provide the parts outside the CDR3, is DAGVTQSPTHLIKTRGQQVTLRCSPKSGHDTVSWYQQALGQGPQFIFQYYEEEERQRGNFPDRFSGHQFPNYSSELNVNALLLGDSALYLCASSWGPQGARYNEQFFGPGTRLTVL.

In its sample, this clonotype was seen many times. The genes are TRBV5-1 and TRBJ1-1; TRBD1 matches 11 bases. The CDR3 extends over 18 amino acids. The ends lost 2 bases at V and 5 bases at J; junction bases unmatched: 14. CDR1 and CDR2 from the germline V gene are SGHRS and YFSETQ. The CDR3 protein is CASSFGLGQGARWTEAFF. CDR3 in DNA: TGCGCCAGCAGCTTTGGGTTAGGACAGGGGGCGAGGTGGACTGAAGCTTTCTTT.

The rearrangement joins TRBV4-1 to TRBJ1-3; D remains ambiguous. Between the trimmed V and J ends, which lost 2 bases and 0 bases, there was a span of 11 bases. The length of the CDR3 is 16 residues. Germline assignment: CDR1 MGHRA and CDR2 YSYEKL. The CDR3 reads CASSQPSKSSGNTIYF. CDR3 in DNA: TGCGCCAGCAGCCAACCCTCCAAAAGCTCTGGAAACACCATATATTTT.

The gene calls are TRBV20-1 and TRBJ2-1; TRBD1 is a possible D gene (6 bases). The CDR3 length is 15 residues. Deletions cut 5 bases from V and 4 bases from J, with 18 bases between. The germline gives CDR1 DFQATT, CDR2 SNEGSKA (reference sequence). The CDR3 DNA sequence: TGCAGTGCTGCGAAGGGTGGGGGCCTTTACAATGAGCAGTTCTTC. It translates to CSAAKGGGLYNEQFF.

This clonotype was seen repeatedly, ten times or more. The chain carries TRBV28 and TRBJ2-1, with 7 bases matching TRBD1. Germline trimming cut 6 bases from V and 8 bases from J; bases unmatched to any gene: 19. The CDR3 extends over 17 amino acids. Germline V gene data show CDR1 as MDHEN and CDR2 as SYDVKM. Here the CDR3 DNA reads TGTGCCAGCAGCTCCCCCCCAGGGACAGCAAATGGGGATGAGCAGTTCTTC. This gives the protein CASSSPPGTANGDEQFF.

This chain joins TRBV5-5 and TRBJ2-2, with 14 bases lining up with TRBD2. The CDR3 has 18 residues. After removal of 4 bases from V and 4 bases from J, the junction contained 9 bases not matched to a gene. The germline V gene encodes CDR1 SGHKS and CDR2 YYEKEE (reference sequence). In nucleotides, the CDR3 is TGTGCCAGCAGCACGTCCGGGACTAGCGGGAGAATCACCGGGGAGCTGTTTTTT. Encoded protein: CASSTSGTSGRITGELFF.

In this sample, this clonotype turned up many times. This chain links TRBV7-2 with TRBJ2-3; D gene uncertain. Germline V CDR1 and CDR2: SGHTA, FQGNSA. The CDR3 is 13 amino acids. With 2 bases removed from V and 0 bases from J, the gap between germline ends came to 3 bases. This CDR3 reads CASSLISTDTQYF. CDR3 in DNA: TGTGCCAGCAGCTTAATCAGCACAGATACGCAGTATTTT.

V and J are TRBV16 and TRBJ2-1; the match to TRBD2 covers 7 bases. CDR1 and CDR2 (germline): KGHSY, FQNENV. J was trimmed by 3 bases and V by 0 bases; bases with no gene match: 5. This CDR3 has 16 amino acids. In DNA form, the CDR3 reads TGTGCCAGCAGCCAATCCCGACTAGCAAACTACAATGAGCAGTTCTTC. This sequence encodes CASSQSRLANYNEQFF.

This clonotype has ten or more counts. J is TRBJ1-2 and V is TRBV6-5, with D tentatively TRBD1 (5 bases). Trimming stripped 5 bases from V and 8 bases from J, with 15 bases between. The CDR3 has 13 residues. Germline values: CDR1 MNHEY, CDR2 SVGAGI. The CDR3 DNA follows: TGTGCCAGCAGTCTCTCCAGGGAAGGGGGCTACACCTTC. Translation gives CASSLSREGGYTF.

This clonotype was counted between two and nine times. V and J are TRBV12-3 or TRBV12-4 and TRBJ2-5, with 8 bases aligning to TRBD1. This CDR3 region has 15 residues. V lost 6 bases and J lost 6; bases outside the gene matches: 12. The CDR3 reads CASSRTGGEIKTQYF. CDR3 coding DNA: TGTGCCAGCAGCAGAACAGGGGGAGAAATCAAGACCCAGTACTTC.

This clonotype was counted between two and nine times. V gene TRBV5-6 combines with J gene TRBJ2-5, with TRBD2 as a possible D gene (5 bases). The length of the CDR3 is 14 residues. V was clipped by 0 bases and J by 4 bases, with 10 bases between them. In germline, CDR1 is SGHDT, CDR2 YYEEEE. CDR3 in amino acids: CASSLGTVAETQYF. In nucleotides, the CDR3 is TGTGCCAGCAGCTTGGGGACTGTGGCAGAGACCCAGTACTTC.

This clonotype was counted many times. The V call is TRBV5-6, the J call TRBJ2-3; 14 bases fit TRBD2. The germline V gene has CDR1 SGHDT and CDR2 YYEEEE. The CDR3 runs 17 residues. The ends lost 2 bases at V and 2 bases at J; junction bases unmatched: 4. CDR3 sequence reads: CASSFRLAGGATDTQYF. The CDR3 nucleotides read TGTGCCAGCAGCTTCCGACTAGCGGGAGGGGCCACAGATACGCAGTATTTT.

This clonotype was counted at least ten times. The chain joins TRBV20-1 to TRBJ2-4; D unresolved. CDR3 length: 13 residues. Trimming shortened V by 3 bases and J by 5 bases, and 11 bases separated the two germline ends. The germline V gene encodes CDR1 DFQATT and CDR2 SNEGSKA (reference sequence). The CDR3 sequence: CSARFGFENIQYF. In DNA, the CDR3 is TGCAGTGCTAGGTTCGGTTTCGAAAACATTCAGTACTTC.

This clonotype occurred many times. The chain couples TRBV18 to TRBJ1-1, with a tentative D call TRBD1 (5 bases). Trimming cost V 6 bases and J 1 base, with 9 bases left between them. The CDR3 consists of 13 residues. In germline, CDR1 is KGHSH, CDR2 LQKENI. The CDR3 sequence is CASSSGQNTEAFF. CDR3 DNA: TGTGCCAGCTCCAGCGGACAGAACACTGAAGCTTTCTTT.

In its sample, this clonotype was seen a few times. This chain joins TRBV20-1 and TRBJ2-1; 10 bases map to TRBD2. The CDR3 runs 14 residues. CDR1 and CDR2 (germline): DFQATT, SNEGSKA (reference sequence). V dropped 5 bases and J dropped 7; count of bases not matched to a gene: 8. CDR3 sequence: CSAAPGLARNEQFF. The CDR3 DNA sequence: TGCAGTGCTGCGCCGGGACTAGCGAGAAATGAGCAGTTCTTC.

The chain joins TRBV24-1 to TRBJ2-3, with D hard to call. Trimming cost V 4 bases and J 3 bases, with 16 bases left between them. Germline V gives CDR1 KGHDR, CDR2 SFDVKD. The CDR3 is 16 amino acids. CDR3: CATSDLKLFRTDTQYF. The CDR3 DNA sequence: TGTGCCACCAGTGACCTCAAATTATTTCGGACAGATACGCAGTATTTT.

This clonotype was detected only a few times. J is TRBJ2-3 and V is TRBV28; the match to TRBD2 covers 8 bases. V gave up 4 bases and J gave up 2 bases; unmatched junction bases: 11. Germline CDR1 reads MDHEN; CDR2 reads SYDVKM. This CDR3 region has 17 residues. DNA for the CDR3: TGTGCCAGCAGTTCCTTCAGGGCGGGGGGAACCACAGATACGCAGTATTTT. It yields the protein CASSSFRAGGTTDTQYF. The variable domain in full, completed from reference TRBV28 and TRBJ2-3, reads DVKVTQSSRYLVKRTGEKVFLECVQDMDHENMFWYRQDPGLGLRLIYFSYDVKMKEKGDIPEGYSVSREKKERFSLILESASTNQTSMYLCASSSFRAGGTTDTQYFGPGTRLTVL.